Below, 29 T cell receptor beta chains from the same sample are listed, as sequenced in a study of identical twins. Each CDR3 protein is one row after TCRdb ran MiXCR on the 5' RACE reads. The sample lists roughly 690,000 distinct CDR3 sequences, 5.5% to 7.5% occurring once. The sequenced sample consisted of naive T cells sorted from blood. These receptors originate from a man between 18 and 29 years old in good health.

The chain is built from TRBV24-1 and TRBJ1-2; no firm D call. CDR1 is KGHDR, CDR2 SFDVKD, per germline. The germline V and J ends were trimmed by 5 bases and 4 bases, with 13 bases remaining between them. CDR3 length: 14 amino acids. For the CDR3, the DNA is TGTGCCACCAGTGCATCCAGAGGTGTCTATGGCTACACCTTC. Its translation: CATSASRGVYGYTF.

A word on this clonotype: Since a much larger clone is just one base distant, this may be a read error. The rearrangement joins TRBV7-2 to TRBJ2-7; D tentatively reads TRBD1 or TRBD2 (5 bases each). The closer fit of TRBJ2-1 to the DNA end suggests the J call may be wrong. The CDR3 runs to 14 residues. Germline V CDR1 and CDR2: SGHTA, FQGNSA. This CDR3 reads CASSLQGPTYEQFF. For the CDR3, the DNA is TGTGCCAGCAGCTTACAGGGACCTACTTACGAGCAGTTCTTC.

V usage is TRBV19 and J usage is TRBJ1-5; no clear D. Germline V CDR1 and CDR2: LNHDA, SQIVND (reference sequence). V gave up 7 bases and J gave up 3 bases, with 16 bases separating them. The CDR3 loop spans 15 amino acids. The CDR3 bases are TGTGCCAGTAACACGATCGGGCCTTACAATCAGCCCCAGCATTTT. This codes for CASNTIGPYNQPQHF.

The chain has TRBV20-1 and TRBJ2-7, with 9 bases fitting TRBD2. The CDR3 covers 15 residues. Unmatched junction bases numbered 11, after V lost 3 bases and J lost 5 bases. Germline-derived CDR1 and CDR2 are DFQATT and SNEGSKA (reference sequence). CDR3 in amino acids: CSARSTSGFLDEQYF. The CDR3, as DNA: TGCAGTGCTAGGTCAACTAGCGGGTTCTTGGACGAGCAGTACTTC.

The chain joins TRBV5-1 to TRBJ1-1, with 7 bases identical to TRBD1. The CDR3 spans 13 residues. Germline V gives CDR1 SGHRS, CDR2 YFSETQ. With 4 bases clipped from V and 6 bases from J, the junction kept 6 bases outside the gene matches. The CDR3, as DNA: TGCGCCAGCAGCGGAGGGGGCGCGGCTGAAGCTTTCTTT. Translated, it gives CASSGGGAAEAFF. Drawing the rest from reference TRBV5-1 and TRBJ1-1, the complete variable domain is KAGVTQTPRYLIKTRGQQVTLSCSPISGHRSVSWYQQTPGQGLQFLFEYFSETQRNKGNFPGRFSGRQFSNSRSEMNVSTLELGDSALYLCASSGGGAAEAFFGQGTRLTVV.

This clonotype was observed a few times. The chain recombines TRBV12-3 or TRBV12-4 with TRBJ1-1; maybe TRBD1 (6 bases). The CDR3 loop spans 14 amino acids. With 3 bases removed from V and 4 bases from J, the gap between germline ends came to 12 bases. The CDR3 loop is CASSLGGPFTEAFF. In DNA form, the CDR3 reads TGTGCCAGCAGTTTGGGGGGGCCATTCACTGAAGCTTTCTTT.

This clonotype was observed many times. J is TRBJ2-5 and V is TRBV10-3, with 8 bases lining up with TRBD2. The ends lost 5 bases at V and 4 bases at J; junction bases unmatched: 12. CDR3 length equals 16 residues. Germline V CDR1 and CDR2: ENHRY, SYGVKD. Here the CDR3 reads CAISTGLAQTGETQYF. Here the CDR3 DNA reads TGTGCCATCAGTACTGGACTAGCCCAAACCGGAGAGACCCAGTACTTC.

Ten or more counts support this clonotype. This chain joins TRBV28 and TRBJ2-7; 7 bases are shared with TRBD1. The germline V gene encodes CDR1 MDHEN and CDR2 SYDVKM. The CDR3 contains 17 residues. V dropped 2 bases and J dropped 3; count of bases not matched to a gene: 13. The CDR3 sequence: CASSLDVTRPGGYEQYF. In DNA, the CDR3 is TGTGCCAGCAGTTTAGACGTGACCCGCCCAGGGGGCTACGAGCAGTACTTC.

This clonotype was counted between two and nine times. This rearrangement joins TRBV7-2 to TRBJ1-2; 8 bases are shared with TRBD1. The length of the CDR3 is 14 residues. Germline CDR1 and CDR2: SGHTA and FQGNSA. V lost 5 bases, J lost 8 bases, and 10 bases stayed unmatched. The DNA of the CDR3 is TGTGCCAGCAGCGCCGACAGGGGACGGGGAGGCTACACCTTC. Protein product: CASSADRGRGGYTF.

This clonotype was counted only a few times. The chain uses TRBV20-1 and TRBJ2-7; the match to TRBD1 covers 9 bases. The CDR3 loop spans 13 amino acids. Looked up from germline, CDR1 is DFQATT and CDR2 is SNEGSKA (reference sequence). V was clipped by 5 bases and J by 5 bases; unmatched bases: 7. The CDR3 protein is CSALTTGGHEQYV. The CDR3 bases are TGCAGTGCTTTAACAACAGGGGGCCACGAGCAGTACGTC.

In this sample, this clonotype turned up many times. This chain links TRBV20-1 with TRBJ2-7; the D gene is possibly TRBD2 (6 bases). The CDR3 has 13 residues. Germline V gene data show CDR1 as DFQATT and CDR2 as SNEGSKA (reference sequence). Trimming removed 0 bases from V and 3 bases from J, with 9 bases in between. The CDR3 is CSARDGGNYEQYF. The CDR3 DNA reads TGCAGTGCTAGAGATGGCGGGAACTACGAGCAGTACTTC.

This clonotype appeared a few times. The rearrangement joins TRBV27 to TRBJ1-6; the match to TRBD1 covers 7 bases. Germline trimming cut 4 bases from V and 6 bases from J; bases unmatched to any gene: 0. The CDR3 loop spans 13 amino acids. Germline CDR1 is MNHEY and CDR2 is SMNVEV (reference sequence). CDR3 loop: CASSWDSNSPLHF. The CDR3 DNA reads TGTGCCAGCAGTTGGGACAGTAATTCACCCCTCCACTTT.

The chain is built from TRBV9 and TRBJ2-2; 8 bases fit TRBD2. This CDR3 comprises 15 residues. CDR1 SGDLS and CDR2 YYNGEE come from the germline V gene. With V trimmed by 4 bases and J by 3 bases, 5 bases remained unmatched. The CDR3 DNA reads as TGTGCCAGCAGCCAACTAGCGGTACACACCGGGGAGCTGTTTTTT. It translates to CASSQLAVHTGELFF.

This clonotype appeared many times. The V gene is TRBV29-1, the J gene TRBJ1-2; D is undetermined. In germline, CDR1 is SQVTM, CDR2 ANQGSEA. Trimming cost V 4 bases and J 5 bases, with 11 bases left between them. CDR3 size: 12 residues. The CDR3 DNA reads as TGCAGCGTTGGGTTGGGTGCTTATGGCTACACCTTC. Encoded protein: CSVGLGAYGYTF. The complete variable domain, with remaining parts taken from reference TRBV29-1 and TRBJ1-2, reads SAVISQKPSRDICQRGTSLTIQCQVDSQVTMMFWYRQQPGQSLTLIATANQGSEATYESGFVIDKFPISRPNLTFSTLTVSNMSPEDSSIYLCSVGLGAYGYTFGSGTRLTVV.

This clonotype was seen ten or more times. J is TRBJ2-1 and V is TRBV5-6; no clear D gene. CDR1 is SGHDT, CDR2 YYEEEE, per germline. The CDR3 is 15 amino acids. V gave up 4 bases and J gave up 5 bases, with 16 bases separating them. CDR3 coding DNA: TGTGCCAGCAGCCTGTTCGAGTCAGCCCACAATGAGCAGTTCTTC. Protein: CASSLFESAHNEQFF.

In its sample, this clonotype was seen many times. The V gene is TRBV5-6, the J gene TRBJ2-1; perhaps TRBD2 as D (6 bases). Germline V CDR1 and CDR2: SGHDT, YYEEEE. Trimming cost V 4 bases and J 6 bases, with 20 bases left between them. The CDR3 is 16 residues long. CDR3 nucleotides: TGTGCCAGCAGCCCACTTAGAGGGACTGGGGGCAATGAGCAGTTCTTC. It yields the protein CASSPLRGTGGNEQFF.

This chain links TRBV20-1 with TRBJ1-3, with 7 bases fitting TRBD1. Germline V gene sequence: CDR1 DFQATT, CDR2 SNEGSKA (reference sequence). The length of the CDR3 is 16 residues. V lost 3 bases and J lost 0; bases outside the gene matches: 8. The CDR3 DNA follows: TGCAGTGCTAGTACGGGGACAGCGTACTCTGGAAACACCATATATTTT. Its translation: CSASTGTAYSGNTIYF.

This clonotype came up many times. The chain joins TRBV27 to TRBJ1-2, with D tentatively TRBD1 (6 bases). V was shortened by 5 bases and J by 0 bases, with 13 bases between the two germline ends. CDR1 MNHEY and CDR2 SMNVEV come from the germline V gene (reference sequence). The length of the CDR3 is 15 residues. The CDR3 region is CASSKLDRANYGYTF. The CDR3 DNA sequence: TGTGCCAGCAGTAAATTGGACAGAGCTAACTATGGCTACACCTTC.

This clonotype occurred many times. The chain is built from TRBV5-1 and TRBJ2-2; 12 bases map to TRBD2. J was trimmed by 7 bases and V by 4 bases; bases with no gene match: 8. CDR1 is SGHRS and CDR2 is YFSETQ in the germline V gene. The CDR3 is made up of 16 amino acids. The CDR3 sequence: CASSLRLAGAVGELFF. CDR3 DNA sequence: TGCGCCAGCAGCCTCCGACTAGCGGGAGCGGTCGGGGAGCTGTTTTTT.

This chain links TRBV20-1 with TRBJ2-3; the D gene is possibly TRBD2 (5 bases). Germline CDR1 is DFQATT and CDR2 is SNEGSKA (reference sequence). Trimming cost V 3 bases and J 6 bases, with 22 bases left between them. CDR3 size: 16 residues. DNA for the CDR3: TGCAGTGCTAGTTACTTTTCTGGACTGGTAGGGGATACGCAGTATTTT. Residues: CSASYFSGLVGDTQYF.

This clonotype was counted a few times. The J gene is TRBJ2-1, the V gene TRBV6-5, with D maybe TRBD2 (5 bases). There are 17 residues in the CDR3. The V gene's germline CDR1 is MNHEY and CDR2 SVGAGI. V lost 0 bases to trimming and J lost 0 bases, with 12 bases between them. CDR3 protein: CASSYSLAPSSYNEQFF. In DNA form, the CDR3 reads TGTGCCAGCAGTTACTCCCTAGCACCGAGCTCCTACAATGAGCAGTTCTTC.

This clonotype was counted only a few times. The chain employs TRBV2 and TRBJ2-7; D remains unclear. CDR1 is SNHLY and CDR2 is FYNNEI in the germline V gene. The CDR3 runs 11 residues. Trimming took 2 bases from V and 9 from J, leaving 8 bases between them. CDR3 protein: CASSEQLRQYF. The CDR3 DNA sequence: TGTGCCAGCAGTGAACAACTACGGCAGTACTTC.

This clonotype was found many times. This rearrangement joins TRBV20-1 to TRBJ2-7; 11 bases match TRBD1. Trimming took 3 bases from V and 1 from J; bases not matched to a gene: 5. From germline, CDR1 is DFQATT and CDR2 SNEGSKA (reference sequence). The CDR3 contains 15 residues. Here the CDR3 DNA reads TGCAGTGCTAGGGGACAGGGGGATAATTCCTACGAGCAGTACTTC. Translation: CSARGQGDNSYEQYF.

Only a few counts were recorded for this clonotype. The chain has TRBV7-8 and TRBJ2-1, with D unresolved. Germline V gives CDR1 SGHVS, CDR2 FQNEAQ. The CDR3 length is 12 residues. With 5 bases removed from V and 12 bases from J, the gap between germline ends came to 14 bases. The CDR3 bases are TGTGCCAGCAGCCCACTGAGGTGGTGGCAGTTCTTC. Amino acid sequence: CASSPLRWWQFF.

The genes are TRBV6-2 or TRBV6-3 and TRBJ2-7; D remains ambiguous. The CDR3 is 14 residues long. Germline V gene data show CDR1 as MNHEY and CDR2 as SVGEGT. The germline V and J ends were trimmed by 6 bases and 2 bases, with 14 bases remaining between them. The CDR3 DNA reads as TGTGCCAGCAGCTTAAGACTGGGTCCCTACGAGCAGTACGTC. Protein product: CASSLRLGPYEQYV.

This clonotype was counted many times. This chain links TRBV12-3 or TRBV12-4 with TRBJ2-1; D is possibly TRBD2 (5 bases). The CDR3 spans 11 residues. V lost 5 bases, J lost 8 bases, and 7 bases lay in between. The CDR3 loop reads CASSPGYEQFF. The CDR3 DNA reads TGTGCCAGCAGTCCGGGGTATGAGCAGTTCTTC.

This clonotype appeared a few times. The rearrangement links TRBV20-1 to TRBJ2-3; the D gene is possibly TRBD2 (5 bases). The CDR3 has 13 amino acids. Trimming pared 3 bases from V and 2 bases from J, leaving 9 bases between. Germline CDR1 reads DFQATT; CDR2 reads SNEGSKA (reference sequence). The chain's CDR3 is CSASPGFTDTQYF. The CDR3 DNA follows: TGCAGTGCTAGCCCGGGGTTCACAGATACGCAGTATTTT.

The gene calls are TRBV5-1 and TRBJ2-2; no firm D call. V was cut by 5 bases and J by 9 bases, with 8 bases left in between. Germline V gene sequence: CDR1 SGHRS, CDR2 YFSETQ. This CDR3 is 11 amino acids long. CDR3 sequence reads: CASSYSRELFF. The DNA of the CDR3 is TGCGCCAGCAGTTACTCCCGGGAGCTGTTTTTT.

This clonotype was seen repeatedly, ten times or more. The chain carries TRBV29-1 and TRBJ1-2; D is undetermined. In germline, CDR1 is SQVTM, CDR2 ANQGSEA. Trimming pared 3 bases from V and 4 bases from J, leaving 6 bases between. This CDR3 contains 11 residues. CDR3 residues: CSVELAYGYTF. The CDR3 nucleotides read TGCAGCGTTGAGTTAGCCTATGGCTACACCTTC.